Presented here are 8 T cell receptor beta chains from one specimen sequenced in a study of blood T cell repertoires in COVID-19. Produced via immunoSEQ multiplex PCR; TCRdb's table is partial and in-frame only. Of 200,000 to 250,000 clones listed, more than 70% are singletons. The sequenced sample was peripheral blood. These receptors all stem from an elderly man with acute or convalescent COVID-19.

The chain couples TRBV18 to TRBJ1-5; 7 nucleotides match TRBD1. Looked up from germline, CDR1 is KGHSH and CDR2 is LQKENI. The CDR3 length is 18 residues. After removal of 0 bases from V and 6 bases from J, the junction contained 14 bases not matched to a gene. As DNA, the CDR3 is TGTGCCAGCTCACCACCGTTACGGACAGGCCTCCCCACTCAGCCCCAGCATTTT. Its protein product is CASSPPLRTGLPTQPQHF.

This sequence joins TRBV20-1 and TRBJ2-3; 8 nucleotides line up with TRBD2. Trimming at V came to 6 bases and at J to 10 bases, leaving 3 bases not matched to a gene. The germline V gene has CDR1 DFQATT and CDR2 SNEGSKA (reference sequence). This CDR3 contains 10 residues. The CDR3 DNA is TGCAGTGCCGTAGCGGGATCGCAGTATTTT. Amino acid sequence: CSAVAGSQYF.

The CDR3 spells CASQTRTGTLSPLHF. In nucleotides, the CDR3 is TGTGCCAGCCAAACTCGGACAGGGACACTTTCACCCCTCCACTTT. The chain employs TRBV2 and TRBJ1-6; TRBD1 matches 8 bases. V gave up 8 bases and J gave up 9 bases; unmatched junction bases: 12. Germline CDR1 SNHLY, CDR2 FYNNEI. This CDR3 spans 15 amino acids.

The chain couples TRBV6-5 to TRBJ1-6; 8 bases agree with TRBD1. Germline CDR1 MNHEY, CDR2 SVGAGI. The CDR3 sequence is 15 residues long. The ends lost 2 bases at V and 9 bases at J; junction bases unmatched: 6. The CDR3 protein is CASSYEGTGASPLHF. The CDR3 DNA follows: TGTGCCAGCAGTTACGAGGGGACAGGCGCTTCACCCCTCCACTTT.

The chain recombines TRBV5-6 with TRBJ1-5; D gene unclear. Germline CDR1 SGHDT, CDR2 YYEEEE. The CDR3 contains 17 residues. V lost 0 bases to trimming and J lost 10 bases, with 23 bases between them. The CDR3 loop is CASSLAGGLPYGQPQHF. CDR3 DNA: TGTGCCAGCAGCTTGGCCGGTGGGCTTCCCTATGGGCAACCCCAGCATTTT. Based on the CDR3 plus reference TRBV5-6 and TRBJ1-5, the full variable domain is DAGVTQSPTHLIKTRGQQVTLRCSPKSGHDTVSWYQQALGQGPQFIFQYYEEEERQRGNFPDRFSGHQFPNYSSELNVNALLLGDSALYLCASSLAGGLPYGQPQHFGDGTRLSIL.

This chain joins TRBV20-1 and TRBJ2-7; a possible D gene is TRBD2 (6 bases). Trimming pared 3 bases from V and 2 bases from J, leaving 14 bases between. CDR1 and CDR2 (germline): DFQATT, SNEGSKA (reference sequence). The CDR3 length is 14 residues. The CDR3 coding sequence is TGCAGTGCTAGTCGGTGGCGGGACCCCTACGAGCAGTACTTC. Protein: CSASRWRDPYEQYF.

The CDR3 region has the DNA TGTGCCAGCAGCTTACGGTGGACAGGGGGCACTGGCTACACCTTC. It is translated as CASSLRWTGGTGYTF. The rearrangement joins TRBV7-2 to TRBJ1-2; 11 bases are shared with TRBD1. The V gene end was trimmed by 2 bases and the J gene end by 7 bases; junction bases not matched to a gene: 6. CDR1 and CDR2 from the germline V gene are SGHTA and FQGNSA. The CDR3 is 15 amino acids.

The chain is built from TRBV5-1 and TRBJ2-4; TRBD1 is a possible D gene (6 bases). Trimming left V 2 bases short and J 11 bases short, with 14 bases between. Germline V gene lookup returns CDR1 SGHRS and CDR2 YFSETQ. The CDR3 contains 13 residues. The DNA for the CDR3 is TGCGCCAGCAGCTTACAGGGATCAAGGGTTCAGTACTTC. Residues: CASSLQGSRVQYF.